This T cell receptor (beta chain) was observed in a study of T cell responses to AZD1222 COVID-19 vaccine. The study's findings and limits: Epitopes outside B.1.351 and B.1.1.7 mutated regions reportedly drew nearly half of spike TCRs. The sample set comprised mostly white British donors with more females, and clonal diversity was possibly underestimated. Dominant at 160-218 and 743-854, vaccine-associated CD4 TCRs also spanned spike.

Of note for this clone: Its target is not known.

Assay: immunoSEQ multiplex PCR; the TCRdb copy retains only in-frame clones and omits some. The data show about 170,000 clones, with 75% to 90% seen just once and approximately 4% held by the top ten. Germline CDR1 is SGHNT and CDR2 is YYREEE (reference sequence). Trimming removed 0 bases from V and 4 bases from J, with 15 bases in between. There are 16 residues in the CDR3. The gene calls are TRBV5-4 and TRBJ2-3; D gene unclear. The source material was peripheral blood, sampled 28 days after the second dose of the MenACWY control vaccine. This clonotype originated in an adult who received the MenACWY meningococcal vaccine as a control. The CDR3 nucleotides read TGTGCCAGCAGCTTGGGGGCGGTTGTTGTTGCAGATACGCAGTATTTT. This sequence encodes CASSLGAVVVADTQYF. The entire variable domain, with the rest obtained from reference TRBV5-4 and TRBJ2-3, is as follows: ETGVTQSPTHLIKTRGQQVTLRCSSQSGHNTVSWYQQALGQGPQFIFQYYREEENGRGNFPPRFSGLQFPNYSSELNVNALELDDSALYLCASSLGAVVVADTQYFGPGTRLTVL.